Below are 20 T cell receptor beta chains sequenced from a single sample in a study of PD-1 blockade in classical Hodgkin lymphoma. Time point specified: cycle 4 day 1 (C4D1), after five to seven weeks of nivolumab. Each patient experienced a relapse that followed autologous stem cell transplantation, and brentuximab vedotin exposure varied. Profiled with immunoSEQ multiplex PCR; TCRdb holds only in-frame clones, not every one. The data hold just under 40,000 clones, with 75% to 85% observed a single time. Sequencing used peripheral blood mononuclear cells (PBMCs), obtained before the fourth cycle of nivolumab. The origin of the receptors is a human donor with classical Hodgkin lymphoma.

V and J are TRBV6-6 and TRBJ1-6; tentatively, D is TRBD1 (5 bases). Germline CDR1 MNHNY, CDR2 SVGAGI (reference sequence). V was trimmed by 9 bases and J by 0 bases, leaving 12 bases between them. CDR3 length: 15 residues. The CDR3 is CASGAWSSYNSPLHF. Here the CDR3 DNA reads TGTGCCAGTGGGGCTTGGAGCTCCTATAATTCACCCCTCCACTTT.

The J gene is TRBJ1-2, the V gene TRBV13, with D unresolved. V was cut by 0 bases and J by 5 bases, with 7 bases left in between. Germline values: CDR1 PRHDT, CDR2 FYEKMQ (reference sequence). This CDR3 is 13 amino acids long. The CDR3, as DNA: TGTGCCAGCAGCTTAGGCCGCGGGTATGGCTACACCTTC. As protein: CASSLGRGYGYTF.

This chain joins TRBV5-5 and TRBJ2-3; tentative D call: TRBD1 (5 bases). This CDR3 is built from 14 residues. V was pared by 0 bases and J by 1 base, with 6 bases between. Germline V gene lookup returns CDR1 SGHKS and CDR2 YYEKEE (reference sequence). This CDR3 reads CASSLEGRTDTQYF. CDR3 DNA: TGTGCCAGCAGCTTGGAGGGGCGCACAGATACGCAGTATTTT.

The genes are TRBV28 and TRBJ2-2, with D possibly being TRBD1 (5 bases). This CDR3 region has 15 residues. Between the trimmed V and J ends, which lost 3 bases and 3 bases, there was a span of 11 bases. Looked up from germline, CDR1 is MDHEN and CDR2 is SYDVKM. CDR3 nucleotides: TGTGCCAGCAGTTTTCAGGGTGCGGACACCGGGGAGCTGTTTTTT. Protein: CASSFQGADTGELFF.

This chain uses TRBV10-3 with TRBJ2-1; D uncertain. Germline V gene sequence: CDR1 ENHRY, CDR2 SYGVKD. V lost 8 bases and J lost 2, with 10 bases in between. The CDR3 totals 13 residues. CDR3 residues: CAIARQTYNEQFF. For the CDR3, the DNA is TGTGCCATCGCAAGGCAGACCTACAATGAGCAGTTCTTC.

The CDR3 sequence: CASSPGRRFRYNYGYTF. DNA for the CDR3: TGTGCCAGCAGCCCGGGCCGTAGGTTCCGTTACAACTATGGCTACACCTTC. The genes are TRBV7-2 and TRBJ1-2; the D is unclear. The CDR3 extends over 17 amino acids. From germline, CDR1 is SGHTA and CDR2 FQGNSA. V was clipped by 5 bases and J by 2 bases, with 21 bases between them. The full variable domain, with the rest looked up from reference TRBV7-2 and TRBJ1-2, is GAGVSQSPSNKVTEKGKDVELRCDPISGHTALYWYRQSLGQGLEFLIYFQGNSAPDKSGLPSDRFSAERTGGSVSTLTIQRTQQEDSAVYLCASSPGRRFRYNYGYTFGSGTRLTVV.

This sequence joins TRBV10-3 and TRBJ2-5, with 12 bases identical to TRBD2. The CDR3 is 16 residues long. Germline CDR1 reads ENHRY; CDR2 reads SYGVKD. Trimming removed 8 bases from V and 4 bases from J; junction bases left unmatched: 11. In DNA, the CDR3 is TGTGCCATCGAATCGACTAGCGGGGGATCTAGAGAGACCCAGTACTTC. Protein: CAIESTSGGSRETQYF.

V and J are TRBV11-2 and TRBJ1-1; the D gene is possibly TRBD1 (6 bases). Looked up from germline, CDR1 is SGHAT and CDR2 is FQNNGV. This CDR3 has 11 amino acids. The ends were cut back, 4 bases at V and 11 bases at J, with 11 bases in the middle. CDR3 nucleotides: TGTGCCAGCAGCTGGATGGGGGCGGCTTTCTTT. As protein: CASSWMGAAFF.

The chain combines TRBV4-3 with TRBJ1-2; the D is unclear. This CDR3 comprises 13 residues. Per the germline V gene, CDR1 is LGHNA and CDR2 is YSLEER. V lost 4 bases and J lost 8, with 14 bases in between. The DNA of the CDR3 is TGCGCCAGCAGCCCCGTGATTCAAACGGGCTACACCTTC. This translates into CASSPVIQTGYTF.

The V and J genes are TRBV6-5 and TRBJ2-5; possible D gene TRBD1, 6 bases. The CDR3 covers 14 residues. Looked up from germline, CDR1 is MNHEY and CDR2 is SVGAGI. V lost 4 bases, J lost 3 bases, and 12 bases lay in between. The CDR3 loop is CASSSNDRKETQYF. The DNA of the CDR3 is TGTGCCAGCAGTTCCAACGACAGGAAAGAGACCCAGTACTTC.

V is TRBV29-1 and J is TRBJ2-7; possible D gene TRBD2, 6 bases. CDR1 is SQVTM, CDR2 ANQGSEA, per germline. V gave up 1 base and J gave up 3 bases, with 10 bases separating them. This CDR3 spans 13 amino acids. The CDR3 bases are TGCAGCGTTGAAGGAGACGGGAGCTACGAGCAGTACTTC. Residues: CSVEGDGSYEQYF.

The rearrangement uses TRBV2 and TRBJ2-3; TRBD1 agrees at 12 bases. There are 15 residues in the CDR3. Germline CDR1 is SNHLY and CDR2 is FYNNEI. After removal of 5 bases from V and 7 bases from J, the junction contained 7 bases not matched to a gene. The CDR3 sequence is CASSSGTGGRNTQYF. CDR3 in DNA: TGTGCCAGCAGTTCCGGGACAGGGGGCAGGAATACGCAGTATTTT.

The genes are TRBV7-2 and TRBJ1-2, with 7 bases fitting TRBD1. The germline V gene encodes CDR1 SGHTA and CDR2 FQGNSA. Trimming removed 5 bases from V and 2 bases from J; junction bases left unmatched: 5. CDR3 size: 14 residues. The CDR3 here is CASSLTRGNYGYTF. The CDR3 DNA follows: TGTGCCAGCAGCCTAACCAGGGGGAACTATGGCTACACCTTC.

The chain links TRBV5-5 to TRBJ2-7, with 12 nucleotides matching TRBD2. The V gene's germline CDR1 is SGHKS and CDR2 YYEKEE (reference sequence). The CDR3 contains 16 residues. V gave up 3 bases and J gave up 5 bases; unmatched junction bases: 9. As DNA, the CDR3 is TGTGCCAGCAGCTCCCCGAAGCTAGCGGGGGGGCACGAGCAGTACTTC. Its translation is CASSSPKLAGGHEQYF.

This clone was seen only a few times. The chain employs TRBV5-1 and TRBJ1-2; no definite D call. Germline V lookup: CDR1 SGHRS, CDR2 YFSETQ. The ends were cut back, 1 base at V and 2 bases at J, with 9 bases in the middle. The CDR3 covers 14 residues. In DNA form, the CDR3 reads TGCGCCAGCAGCTTGTGGGCAACGAACTATGGCTACACCTTC. Its protein is CASSLWATNYGYTF.

This clone was recorded only once. The chain links TRBV6-6 to TRBJ1-5, with a tentative D call TRBD1 (6 bases). Germline V lookup: CDR1 MNHNY, CDR2 SVGAGI (reference sequence). Trimming left V 6 bases short and J 2 bases short, with 14 bases between. CDR3 size: 15 residues. As DNA, the CDR3 is TGTGCCAGCAGAGTTAACAGGGAGCGCAATCAGCCCCAGCATTTT. It codes for CASRVNRERNQPQHF.

CDR3 bases: TGTGCCAGCAGCCTACGGGACGGCTATGGCTACACCTTC. Its protein is CASSLRDGYGYTF. The chain uses TRBV27 and TRBJ1-2; TRBD1 is a possible D gene (5 bases). This CDR3 comprises 13 residues. CDR1 MNHEY and CDR2 SMNVEV come from the germline V gene (reference sequence). Trimming stripped 6 bases from V and 4 bases from J, with 12 bases between.

The chain links TRBV18 to TRBJ2-7; TRBD1 aligns across 8 bases. CDR3 length: 17 amino acids. Germline V lookup: CDR1 KGHSH, CDR2 LQKENI. The J segment lost 0 bases and the V segment lost 1 base, leaving 8 bases of the junction unmatched. CDR3 residues: CASSPRFLQGDSYEQYF. The CDR3 nucleotides read TGTGCCAGCTCACCACGATTTTTACAGGGGGACTCCTACGAGCAGTACTTC.

The genes are TRBV4-2 and TRBJ2-1; D remains unclear. Germline-derived CDR1 and CDR2 are LGHNA and YNFKEQ. Trimming pared 4 bases from V and 4 bases from J, leaving 20 bases between. This CDR3 is 17 amino acids long. CDR3 DNA: TGTGCCAGCAGCCTCTATCACTCCGCCTCCTCTTACAATGAGCAGTTCTTC. It is translated as CASSLYHSASSYNEQFF.

The rearrangement uses TRBV4-1 and TRBJ1-2; 8 bases align to TRBD1. V was pared by 4 bases and J by 5 bases, with 3 bases of the junction left unmatched. The germline V gene encodes CDR1 MGHRA and CDR2 YSYEKL. The CDR3 runs 13 residues. The CDR3 spells CASSPQGDYGYTF. In DNA, the CDR3 is TGCGCCAGCAGCCCACAGGGGGATTATGGCTACACCTTC.